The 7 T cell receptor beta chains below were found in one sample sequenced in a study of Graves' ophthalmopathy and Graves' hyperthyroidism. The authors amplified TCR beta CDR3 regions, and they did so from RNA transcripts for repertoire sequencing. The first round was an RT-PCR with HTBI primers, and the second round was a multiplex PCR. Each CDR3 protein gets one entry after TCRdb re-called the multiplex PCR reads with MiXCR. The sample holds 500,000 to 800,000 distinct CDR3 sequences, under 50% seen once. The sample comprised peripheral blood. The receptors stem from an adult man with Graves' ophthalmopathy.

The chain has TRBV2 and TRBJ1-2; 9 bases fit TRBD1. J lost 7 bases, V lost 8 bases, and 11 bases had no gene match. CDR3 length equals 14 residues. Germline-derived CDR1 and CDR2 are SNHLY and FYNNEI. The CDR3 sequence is CASSPLGDRAGYTF. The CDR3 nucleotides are TGTGCCAGCTCACCACTGGGGGACAGGGCTGGCTACACCTTC. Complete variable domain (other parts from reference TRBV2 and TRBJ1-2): EPEVTQTPSHQVTQMGQEVILRCVPISNHLYFYWYRQILGQKVEFLVSFYNNEISEKSEIFDDQFSVERPDGSNFTLKIRSTKLEDSAMYFCASSPLGDRAGYTFGSGTRLTVV.

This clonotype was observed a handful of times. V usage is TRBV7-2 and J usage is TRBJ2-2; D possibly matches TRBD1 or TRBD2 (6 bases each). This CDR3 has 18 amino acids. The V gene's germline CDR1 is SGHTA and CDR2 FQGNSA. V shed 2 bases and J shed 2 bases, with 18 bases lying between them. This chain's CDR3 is CASSLTPGAGHNTGELFF. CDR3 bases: TGTGCCAGCAGCTTAACCCCGGGGGCGGGTCATAACACCGGGGAGCTGTTTTTT.

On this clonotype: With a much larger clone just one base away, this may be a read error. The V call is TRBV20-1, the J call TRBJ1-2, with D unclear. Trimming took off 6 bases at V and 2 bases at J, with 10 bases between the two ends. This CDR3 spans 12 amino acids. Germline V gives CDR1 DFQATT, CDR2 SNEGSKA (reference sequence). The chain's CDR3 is CSAGRKNYGYTF. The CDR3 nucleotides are TGCAGTGCCGGACGGAAGAACTATGGCTACACCTTC.

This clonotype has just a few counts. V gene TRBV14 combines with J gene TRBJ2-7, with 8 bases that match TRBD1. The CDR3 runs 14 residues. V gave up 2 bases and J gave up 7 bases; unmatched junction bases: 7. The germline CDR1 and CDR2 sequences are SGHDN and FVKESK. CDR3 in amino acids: CASSQRAGGWEQYF. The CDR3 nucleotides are TGTGCCAGCAGCCAAAGGGCAGGGGGCTGGGAGCAGTACTTC.

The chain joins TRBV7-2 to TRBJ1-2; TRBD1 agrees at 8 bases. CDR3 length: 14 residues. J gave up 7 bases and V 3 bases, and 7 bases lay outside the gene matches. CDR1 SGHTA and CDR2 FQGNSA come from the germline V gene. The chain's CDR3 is CASSLVQGGSGYTF. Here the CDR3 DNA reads TGTGCCAGCAGCTTGGTACAGGGGGGTTCTGGCTACACCTTC.

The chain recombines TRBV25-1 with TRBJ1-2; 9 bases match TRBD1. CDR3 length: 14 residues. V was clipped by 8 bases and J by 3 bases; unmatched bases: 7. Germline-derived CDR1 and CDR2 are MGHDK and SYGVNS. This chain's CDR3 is CASHDRGMDYGYTF. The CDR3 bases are TGTGCCAGCCATGACAGGGGGATGGACTATGGCTACACCTTC.

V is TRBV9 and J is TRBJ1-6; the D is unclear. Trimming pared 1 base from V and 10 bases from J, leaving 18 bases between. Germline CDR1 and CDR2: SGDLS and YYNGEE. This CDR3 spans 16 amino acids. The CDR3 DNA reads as TGTGCCAGCAGCGTAAGTGGGCGAGGGATACAATCACCCCTCCACTTT. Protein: CASSVSGRGIQSPLHF.